These T cell receptor beta chains were read from a single sample in a study of shared clonotypes between healthy human individuals. TCRdb's table, derived via immunoSEQ multiplex PCR, lists solely in-frame clones and lacks some. The sample has fewer than 1.8 million clones, around 98.5% seen once; the top ten hold approximately 0.4%. Specimen: naive CD4+ T cells sorted from blood. The receptor set was obtained from a man under 40 in good health. Each CDR3 is given with its conserved first and last residue. Each record gives: D gene, J gene, V gene, clone size, CDR3 protein, CDR3 DNA. The D gene is left open where the match is weak. Rows may omit the clone size; those that give it use once, few, many or a size class.

D: .; J: TRBJ2-1; V: TRBV28; size: .; CDR3: CASSLPTDRPRGEQFF; DNA: TGTGCCAGCAGTTTACCGACGGACAGGCCCCGGGGGGAGCAGTTCTTC
D: .; J: TRBJ1-2; V: TRBV2; size: .; CDR3: CASRRQTSYGYTF; DNA: TGTGCCAGCAGGCGACAGACCTCCTATGGCTACACCTTC
D: TRBD2; J: TRBJ2-3; V: TRBV28; size: once; CDR3: CASTGGWGGSTDTQYF; DNA: TGTGCCAGCACCGGGGGGTGGGGCGGGAGCACAGATACGCAGTATTTT
D: TRBD1; J: TRBJ2-5; V: TRBV7-7; size: .; CDR3: CASSLDRAGKTQYF; DNA: TGTGCTAGCAGCTTGGACAGGGCGGGCAAGACCCAGTACTTC
D: TRBD2; J: TRBJ2-1; V: TRBV7-3; size: .; CDR3: CASSNGRVQKRGSNEQFF; DNA: TGTGCCAGCAGCAACGGTCGGGTCCAAAAGCGGGGGAGCAATGAGCAGTTCTTC
D: .; J: TRBJ2-3; V: TRBV5-4; size: .; CDR3: CASSLYVKSDTQYF; DNA: TGTGCCAGCAGCTTGTATGTAAAGTCAGATACGCAGTATTTT
D: TRBD1; J: TRBJ2-3; V: TRBV18; size: .; CDR3: CASSPLQTGETDTQYF; DNA: TGTGCCAGCTCACCACTGCAGACAGGGGAGACAGATACGCAGTATTTT
D: .; J: TRBJ1-5; V: TRBV29-1; size: once; CDR3: CSVWLGNQPQHF; DNA: TGCAGCGTTTGGCTGGGAAATCAGCCCCAGCATTTT
D: TRBD2; J: TRBJ2-5; V: TRBV18; size: .; CDR3: CASSPRTSGLETQYF; DNA: TGTGCCAGCTCACCTCGGACTAGCGGGCTGGAGACCCAGTACTTC
D: .; J: TRBJ2-2; V: TRBV7-9; size: .; CDR3: CASSLAVTGTTGELFF; DNA: TGTGCCAGCAGCTTAGCGGTAACAGGGACCACCGGGGAGCTGTTTTTT
D: TRBD2; J: TRBJ2-7; V: TRBV11-2; size: once; CDR3: CASSYKPAGSYEQYF; DNA: TGTGCCAGCAGCTATAAACCAGCGGGATCCTACGAGCAGTACTTC
D: .; J: TRBJ2-5; V: TRBV7-9; size: .; CDR3: CASSLIWETQYF; DNA: TGTGCCAGCAGCTTAATTTGGGAGACCCAGTACTTC
D: .; J: TRBJ2-3; V: TRBV7-7; size: .; CDR3: CASRSHRNLKGGQMVSTDTQYF; DNA: TGTGCCAGCAGATCACACAGGAACCTCAAGGGAGGTCAGATGGTTAGCACGGATACGCAGTATTTT
D: .; J: TRBJ2-3; V: TRBV7-3; size: .; CDR3: CASSNGNTQYF; DNA: TGTGCCAGCAGCAATGGAAATACGCAGTATTTT
D: TRBD2; J: TRBJ2-7; V: TRBV11-2; size: .; CDR3: CASSRGDVGLAAYEQYF; DNA: TGTGCCAGCAGCCGAGGGGATGTGGGACTAGCGGCCTACGAGCAGTACTTC
D: .; J: TRBJ2-3; V: TRBV6-1; size: .; CDR3: CASIDQLFADTQYF; DNA: TGTGCCAGCATCGATCAGCTTTTCGCAGATACGCAGTATTTT
D: .; J: TRBJ2-1; V: TRBV28; size: .; CDR3: CASSTVTYNEQFF; DNA: TGTGCCAGCAGTACAGTAACCTACAATGAGCAGTTCTTC
D: .; J: TRBJ2-2; V: TRBV9; size: once; CDR3: CASSPLAGGELFF; DNA: TGTGCCAGCAGCCCCTTAGCAGGCGGGGAGCTGTTTTTT
D: .; J: TRBJ1-4; V: TRBV13; size: .; CDR3: CASSYTNSGEKLFF; DNA: TGTGCCAGCAGCTATACAAACAGTGGGGAAAAACTGTTTTTT
D: .; J: TRBJ2-1; V: TRBV20-1; size: .; CDR3: CSASRADEQFF; DNA: TGCAGTGCTAGTCGGGCGGATGAGCAGTTCTTC
D: .; J: TRBJ2-5; V: TRBV6-5; size: .; CDR3: CASSPRSGPQETQYF; DNA: TGTGCCAGCAGTCCGCGATCGGGACCCCAAGAGACCCAGTACTTC
D: TRBD2; J: TRBJ2-7; V: TRBV18; size: .; CDR3: CASSPIGRAHEQYF; DNA: TGTGCCAGCTCACCAATCGGGAGGGCCCACGAGCAGTACTTC
D: TRBD2; J: TRBJ2-1; V: TRBV9; size: .; CDR3: CASSVQLSGRALFNEQFF; DNA: TGTGCCAGCAGCGTACAACTTAGCGGGAGGGCCTTATTCAATGAGCAGTTCTTC
D: .; J: TRBJ2-3; V: TRBV29-1; size: .; CDR3: CSAAPSTDTQYF; DNA: TGCAGCGCGGCCCCTAGCACAGATACGCAGTATTTT
D: .; J: TRBJ2-5; V: TRBV2; size: .; CDR3: CASSEGLGTQYF; DNA: TGTGCCAGCAGTGAGGGGTTAGGGACCCAGTACTTC
D: .; J: TRBJ2-3; V: TRBV5-1; size: .; CDR3: CASSPGGATDTQYF; DNA: TGCGCCAGCTCTCCGGGTGGGGCCACAGATACGCAGTATTTT
D: TRBD2; J: TRBJ2-1; V: TRBV7-9; size: .; CDR3: CASSLYPLAGDWLAFF; DNA: TGTGCCAGCAGCTTATACCCTCTAGCGGGAGATTGGTTAGCGTTCTTC
D: .; J: TRBJ2-7; V: TRBV9; size: .; CDR3: CASSVESGVVWEQYF; DNA: TGTGCCAGCAGCGTAGAATCGGGAGTCGTGTGGGAGCAGTACTTC
D: .; J: TRBJ2-7; V: TRBV9; size: .; CDR3: CASSPRTGGYYEQYF; DNA: TGTGCCAGCAGCCCGAGAACGGGTGGGTACTACGAGCAGTACTTC
D: .; J: TRBJ2-7; V: TRBV5-4; size: .; CDR3: CASSLDVGIVAEQYF; DNA: TGTGCCAGCAGCTTGGATGTCGGTATAGTGGCCGAGCAGTACTTC
D: TRBD2; J: TRBJ2-1; V: TRBV7-9; size: once; CDR3: CASSPRTSGGGEQFF; DNA: TGTGCCAGCAGCCCCCGGACTAGCGGAGGAGGTGAGCAGTTCTTC
D: .; J: TRBJ1-5; V: TRBV28; size: .; CDR3: CASSMYFQPQHF; DNA: TGTGCCAGCAGTATGTACTTTCAGCCCCAGCATTTT
D: TRBD1; J: TRBJ1-2; V: TRBV7-2; size: .; CDR3: CASRNPWTGFYGYTF; DNA: TGTGCCAGCAGGAACCCTTGGACAGGCTTCTATGGCTACACCTTC
D: TRBD2; J: TRBJ2-2; V: TRBV5-6; size: .; CDR3: CASSFRTSGRNGELFF; DNA: TGTGCCAGCAGCTTTCGAACTAGCGGGAGAAACGGGGAGCTGTTTTTT
D: .; J: TRBJ2-3; V: TRBV12-5; size: .; CDR3: CASGFLADTQYF; DNA: TGTGCTAGTGGTTTTTTAGCAGATACGCAGTATTTT
D: .; J: TRBJ2-7; V: TRBV7-2; size: once; CDR3: CASSLVPEGTYEQYF; DNA: TGTGCCAGCAGCTTAGTTCCCGAGGGGACATACGAGCAGTACTTC
D: TRBD1; J: TRBJ2-1; V: TRBV5-1; size: once; CDR3: CASSFLSGGHEQFF; DNA: TGCGCCAGCAGCTTTCTGTCAGGGGGCCATGAGCAGTTCTTC
D: .; J: TRBJ2-5; V: TRBV14; size: .; CDR3: CASSQVEGVAQYF; DNA: TGTGCCAGCAGCCAAGTGGAGGGGGTGGCCCAGTACTTC
D: .; J: TRBJ1-2; V: TRBV28; size: .; CDR3: CASRSPLYGYTF; DNA: TGTGCCAGCAGATCTCCTTTATATGGCTACACCTTC
D: .; J: TRBJ2-1; V: TRBV6-5; size: .; CDR3: CASSYEGRIGYNEQFF; DNA: TGTGCCAGCAGTTACGAGGGTCGTATAGGGTACAATGAGCAGTTCTTC
D: TRBD1; J: TRBJ1-2; V: TRBV6-5; size: .; CDR3: CASSYSIGGGYTF; DNA: TGTGCCAGCAGTTACTCGATAGGGGGCGGCTACACCTTC
D: TRBD2; J: TRBJ2-2; V: TRBV28; size: .; CDR3: CASSMTSGRGTGELFF; DNA: TGTGCCAGCAGCATGACTAGCGGGAGAGGTACCGGGGAGCTGTTTTTT
D: .; J: TRBJ1-2; V: TRBV28; size: .; CDR3: CATDYGYTF; DNA: TGTGCAACCGACTATGGCTACACCTTC
D: .; J: TRBJ2-1; V: TRBV27; size: .; CDR3: CASSRRGSWYNEQFF; DNA: TGTGCCAGCAGTCGGAGGGGGAGTTGGTACAATGAGCAGTTCTTC
D: .; J: TRBJ1-5; V: TRBV19; size: .; CDR3: CASSISGAQPQHF; DNA: TGTGCCAGTAGTATTTCGGGGGCCCAGCCCCAGCATTTT
D: .; J: TRBJ1-1; V: TRBV5-1; size: .; CDR3: CASSPKDGGSAFF; DNA: TGCGCCAGCAGCCCGAAGGATGGAGGTTCGGCTTTCTTT
D: .; J: TRBJ2-3; V: TRBV21-1; size: .; CDR3: CASSNAEADPPDTQYF; DNA: TGTGCCAGCAGCAACGCGGAAGCGGACCCCCCAGATACGCAGTATTTT
D: .; J: TRBJ2-5; V: TRBV15; size: .; CDR3: CATSGVGLATETQYF; DNA: TGTGCCACCAGCGGGGTAGGCCTAGCGACAGAGACCCAGTACTTC
D: .; J: TRBJ2-1; V: TRBV7-3; size: .; CDR3: CASSLRFRDRYNEQFF; DNA: TGTGCCAGCAGCTTAAGATTTAGGGATCGCTACAATGAGCAGTTCTTC
D: .; J: TRBJ2-7; V: TRBV7-2; size: .; CDR3: CASSLWIYEQYF; DNA: TGTGCCAGCAGCCTTTGGATCTACGAGCAGTACTTC
D: .; J: TRBJ1-1; V: TRBV29-1; size: .; CDR3: CSAKETEAFF; DNA: TGCAGCGCTAAGGAGACTGAAGCTTTCTTT
D: TRBD1; J: TRBJ2-3; V: TRBV10-1; size: .; CDR3: CASGNTGGAVDTQYF; DNA: TGCGCCAGCGGGAATACAGGGGGCGCCGTAGATACGCAGTATTTT
D: .; J: TRBJ2-7; V: TRBV5-1; size: once; CDR3: CASSLEGTEQYF; DNA: TGCGCCAGCAGCTTGGAAGGGACCGAGCAGTACTTC
D: TRBD1; J: TRBJ2-7; V: TRBV29-1; size: .; CDR3: CSVVSWTGDPGEQYF; DNA: TGCAGCGTTGTATCGTGGACAGGGGACCCAGGCGAGCAGTACTTC